Listed here are 6 T cell receptor beta chains from one sample, sequenced in a study of cytomegalovirus exposure and HLA in healthy donors. The PCR contained 60 Vbeta and 13 Jbeta primers. Sequenced by immunoSEQ multiplex PCR; TCRdb stores in-frame clones only, minus some. Here the sample table reports some 120,000 clones. The specimen sequenced was PBMCs. Every receptor here comes from a young man in good health and CMV-seronegative.

CDR3 residues: CASRSPGQIYEQYF. DNA of the CDR3: TGTGCCAGCAGGTCCCCGGGACAGATTTACGAGCAGTACTTC. The chain joins TRBV6-5 to TRBJ2-7, with 7 nucleotides matching TRBD1. Germline CDR1 is MNHEY and CDR2 is SVGAGI. This CDR3 contains 14 residues. V lost 6 bases, J lost 4 bases, and 9 bases stayed unmatched.

This chain links TRBV19 with TRBJ2-5; 9 nucleotides line up with TRBD2. Germline values: CDR1 LNHDA, CDR2 SQIVND (reference sequence). The CDR3 runs to 13 residues. V lost 8 bases, J lost 5 bases, and 6 bases stayed unmatched. CDR3 DNA sequence: TGTGCCAGTGGACTAGCGACACAGGAGACCCAGTACTTC. Amino acids: CASGLATQETQYF. The full variable domain, completed using reference TRBV19 and TRBJ2-5, is DGGITQSPKYLFRKEGQNVTLSCEQNLNHDAMYWYRQDPGQGLRLIYYSQIVNDFQKGDIAEGYSVSREKKESFPLTVTSAQKNPTAFYLCASGLATQETQYFGPGTRLLVL.

The chain joins TRBV6-5 to TRBJ2-5; TRBD2 matches at 8 bases. Trimming cost V 0 bases and J 5 bases; bases outside gene matches: 8. The length of the CDR3 is 16 residues. Germline loops: CDR1 MNHEY, CDR2 SVGAGI. The DNA for the CDR3 is TGTGCCAGCAGTTACTCGATGGGGACTAGTGAGGAGACCCAGTACTTC. Amino acid sequence: CASSYSMGTSEETQYF.

The chain uses TRBV5-5 and TRBJ2-7, with D possibly TRBD1 on 5 matching bases. Trimming removed 4 bases at V and 4 bases at J, with 9 bases between. CDR1 is SGHKS, CDR2 YYEKEE, per germline (reference sequence). This CDR3 is 12 amino acids long. The CDR3 coding sequence is TGTGCCAGCAGCAGTGGACAATACGAGCAGTACTTC. It encodes CASSSGQYEQYF. The entire variable domain, with the rest obtained from reference TRBV5-5 and TRBJ2-7, is as follows: DAGVTQSPTHLIKTRGQQVTLRCSPISGHKSVSWYQQVLGQGPQFIFQYYEKEERGRGNFPDRFSARQFPNYSSELNVNALLLGDSALYLCASSSGQYEQYFGPGTRLTVT.

The J gene is TRBJ2-3, the V gene TRBV15, with a weak D call TRBD1 (6 bases). This CDR3 spans 15 amino acids. Germline values: CDR1 LNHNV, CDR2 YYDKDF (reference sequence). V lost 5 bases and J 2 bases, leaving 14 bases between the germline ends. CDR3 nucleotides: TGTGCCACCAGCCGGAGCCGACAGGCCACAGATACGCAGTATTTT. Translation: CATSRSRQATDTQYF. Combining the CDR3 with reference TRBV15 and TRBJ2-3 gives the whole variable domain DAMVIQNPRYQVTQFGKPVTLSCSQTLNHNVMYWYQQKSSQAPKLLFHYYDKDFNNEADTPDNFQSRRPNTSFCFLDIRSPGLGDTAMYLCATSRSRQATDTQYFGPGTRLTVL.

The CDR3 loop reads CASSSRGRELIGNQPQHF. For the CDR3, the DNA is TGTGCCAGCAGTTCCAGGGGCAGGGAGTTAATCGGGAACCAGCCCCAGCATTTT. The chain carries TRBV7-2 and TRBJ1-5; weak D call: TRBD1 (6 bases). The CDR3 has 18 amino acids. The germline CDR1 and CDR2 sequences are SGHTA and FQGNSA. With 6 bases removed from V and 7 bases from J, the gap between germline ends came to 28 bases.